The 15 T cell receptor beta chains presented below share a single source sample, sequenced in a study of blood T cell repertoires in COVID-19. The repertoire was sequenced with immunoSEQ multiplex PCR; TCRdb's copy has only in-frame clones and lacks some. The table has some 160,000 clones, around 80% seen once; the top ten hold around a fifth. Sequences were obtained from peripheral blood. The receptors shown here come from a woman aged 70-85 years who had recovered from COVID-19.

The chain couples TRBV29-1 to TRBJ1-2, with D possibly matching TRBD1 (5 bases). The germline V gene has CDR1 SQVTM and CDR2 ANQGSEA. The V end was cut by 4 bases, the J end by 4 bases, with 16 bases between. The CDR3 is made up of 14 amino acids. The CDR3 region is CSVAPRAWTYGYTF. The DNA of the CDR3 is TGCAGCGTTGCCCCCAGGGCGTGGACCTATGGCTACACCTTC. The full variable domain, in which reference TRBV29-1 and TRBJ1-2 provide the parts outside the CDR3, is SAVISQKPSRDICQRGTSLTIQCQVDSQVTMMFWYRQQPGQSLTLIATANQGSEATYESGFVIDKFPISRPNLTFSTLTVSNMSPEDSSIYLCSVAPRAWTYGYTFGSGTRLTVV.

The CDR3 protein is CASSQGPTPSGANVLTF. CDR3 DNA: TGTGCCAGCAGCCAAGGGCCCACCCCATCTGGGGCCAACGTCCTGACTTTC. The chain carries TRBV3-1 (or the pseudogene TRBV3-2) and TRBJ2-6; unclear D gene. Germline CDR1 LGHDT, CDR2 YNNKEL (reference sequence). Trimming pared 1 base from V and 1 base from J, leaving 11 bases between. The CDR3 is 17 residues long.

The genes are TRBV7-2 and TRBJ2-2, with D perhaps matching TRBD2 (5 bases). V lost 1 base, J lost 5 bases, and 8 bases lay in between. This CDR3 has 14 residues. Germline values: CDR1 SGHTA, CDR2 FQGNSA. CDR3 sequence reads: CASSLGRGTGELFF. The CDR3 nucleotides read TGTGCCAGCAGCTTAGGACGGGGAACCGGGGAGCTGTTTTTT.

The genes are TRBV29-1 and TRBJ2-1; 9 bases are shared with TRBD2. The V segment lost 6 bases and the J segment 12 bases; nucleotides outside the gene matches: 15. Germline CDR1 is SQVTM and CDR2 is ANQGSEA. This CDR3 is 14 amino acids long. The CDR3 coding sequence is TGCAGCGTAGCCAGGACTAGCGACGTTAGGGCGCAGTTCTTC. Translated, it gives CSVARTSDVRAQFF.

The chain carries TRBV5-1 and TRBJ1-1; D gene unclear. The germline gives CDR1 SGHRS, CDR2 YFSETQ. The CDR3 has 13 residues. Trimming shortened V by 4 bases and J by 1 base, and 8 bases separated the two germline ends. The CDR3 DNA follows: TGCGCCAGCAGCGAGGGCGGGAACACTGAAGCTTTCTTT. Translating gives CASSEGGNTEAFF.

The chain has TRBV3-1 (or the pseudogene TRBV3-2) and TRBJ2-2, with D unresolved. The germline V gene encodes CDR1 LGHDT and CDR2 YNNKEL (reference sequence). The germline V and J ends were trimmed by 3 bases and 0 bases, with 11 bases remaining between them. This CDR3 contains 16 residues. The CDR3 protein is CASSHWFRTNTGELFF. In DNA, the CDR3 is TGTGCCAGCAGCCATTGGTTCAGGACGAACACCGGGGAGCTGTTTTTT.

V and J are TRBV6-2 or TRBV6-3 and TRBJ2-2; TRBD2 agrees at 12 bases. The germline V gene encodes CDR1 MNHEY and CDR2 SVGEGT. The CDR3 contains 17 residues. V was clipped by 6 bases and J by 7 bases; unmatched bases: 12. This CDR3 is CASSPRLAGVLGGELFF. The CDR3 bases are TGTGCCAGCAGCCCAAGACTAGCGGGGGTCCTTGGCGGGGAGCTGTTTTTT.

The chain is built from TRBV19 and TRBJ1-6; TRBD1 might be the D (6 bases). The CDR3 length is 13 residues. The V gene's germline CDR1 is LNHDA and CDR2 SQIVND (reference sequence). CDR3 amino acids: CARGGRLGSPLHF. The CDR3 nucleotides are TGTGCACGGGGGGGGCGTCTGGGGTCACCCCTCCACTTT.

This clone is a singleton in its sample. V is TRBV24-1 and J is TRBJ2-2, with 11 bases that match TRBD1. The CDR3 extends over 16 amino acids. CDR1 is KGHDR, CDR2 SFDVKD, per germline. Trimming removed 7 bases from V and 6 bases from J; junction bases left unmatched: 9. CDR3 region: CATSHPGQGGAGELFF. CDR3 coding DNA: TGTGCCACCAGCCACCCGGGACAGGGGGGGGCCGGGGAGCTGTTTTTT.

The V and J genes are TRBV6-2 or TRBV6-3 and TRBJ2-3; possible D gene TRBD1, 6 bases. Germline V gives CDR1 MNHEY, CDR2 SVGEGT. V shed 2 bases and J shed 3 bases, with 12 bases lying between them. There are 15 residues in the CDR3. The CDR3 spells CASSYGAGETDTQYF. The CDR3 nucleotides read TGTGCCAGCAGTTACGGGGCAGGGGAAACAGATACGCAGTATTTT.

This chain uses TRBV6-6 with TRBJ1-1; 8 bases fit TRBD1. J was trimmed by 1 base and V by 8 bases; bases with no gene match: 6. The CDR3 length is 14 residues. The germline V gene has CDR1 MNHNY and CDR2 SVGAGI (reference sequence). The CDR3 sequence is CASGQGAGNTEAFF. The DNA of the CDR3 is TGTGCCAGCGGCCAGGGGGCTGGGAACACTGAAGCTTTCTTT.

As regards this clone: Other DNA sequences in the sample encode the same CDR3. The rearrangement uses TRBV6-4 and TRBJ2-2, with 7 bases lining up with TRBD2. The junction had 4 bases not matched to a gene; V was cut back by 11 bases and J by 7 bases. The CDR3 loop spans 11 amino acids. Per germline, CDR1 MRHNA and CDR2 SNTAGT. The CDR3 coding sequence is TGTGCCCGGGGCGGGGGCGGGGAGCTGTTTTTT. Amino acid sequence: CARGGGGELFF.

V and J are TRBV28 and TRBJ1-1; TRBD1 aligns across 8 bases. Per germline, CDR1 MDHEN and CDR2 SYDVKM. The V gene end was trimmed by 8 bases and the J gene end by 1 base; junction bases not matched to a gene: 6. The length of the CDR3 is 14 residues. The DNA of the CDR3 is TGTGCCAGCGAGGACAGGGCGGCGAACACTGAAGCTTTCTTT. Translating gives CASEDRAANTEAFF.

This clone occurred a few times. The chain carries TRBV27 and TRBJ1-6; D remains unclear. Germline assignment: CDR1 MNHEY and CDR2 SMNVEV (reference sequence). This CDR3 comprises 18 residues. The ends were cut back, 5 bases at V and 6 bases at J, with 23 bases in the middle. CDR3 DNA sequence: TGTGCCAGCAGTCCATGGACGGGAAGCTCGTGGGGTAATTCACCCCTCCACTTT. Amino acid sequence: CASSPWTGSSWGNSPLHF.

This chain links TRBV7-2 with TRBJ2-4; possibly TRBD2 for D (6 bases). CDR1 SGHTA and CDR2 FQGNSA come from the germline V gene. The V and J ends lost 5 bases and 13 bases respectively, with 18 bases between them. This CDR3 spans 13 amino acids. As DNA, the CDR3 is TGTGCCAGCAGCCCCGGTGGGGTAGCGGCCCAGTACTTC. Its protein product is CASSPGGVAAQYF.